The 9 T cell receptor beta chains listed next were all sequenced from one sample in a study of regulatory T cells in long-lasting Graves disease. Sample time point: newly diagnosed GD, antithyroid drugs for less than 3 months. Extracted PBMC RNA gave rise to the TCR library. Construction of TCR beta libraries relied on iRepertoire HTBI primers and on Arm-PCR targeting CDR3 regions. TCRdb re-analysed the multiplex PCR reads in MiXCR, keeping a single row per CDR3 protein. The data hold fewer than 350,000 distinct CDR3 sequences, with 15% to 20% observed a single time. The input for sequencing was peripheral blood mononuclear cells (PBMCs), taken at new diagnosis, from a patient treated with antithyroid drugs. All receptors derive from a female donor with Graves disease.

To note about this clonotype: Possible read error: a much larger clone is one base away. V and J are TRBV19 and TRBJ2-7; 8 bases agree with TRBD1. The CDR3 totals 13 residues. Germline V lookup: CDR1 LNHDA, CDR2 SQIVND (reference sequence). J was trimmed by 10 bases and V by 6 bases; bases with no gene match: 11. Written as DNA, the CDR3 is TGTGCCAGTAGCCACGAGGCAGGGGGCGAACAGTACTTC. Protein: CASSHEAGGEQYF. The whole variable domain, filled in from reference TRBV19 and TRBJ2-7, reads DGGITQSPKYLFRKEGQNVTLSCEQNLNHDAMYWYRQDPGQGLRLIYYSQIVNDFQKGDIAEGYSVSREKKESFPLTVTSAQKNPTAFYLCASSHEAGGEQYFGPGTRLTVT.

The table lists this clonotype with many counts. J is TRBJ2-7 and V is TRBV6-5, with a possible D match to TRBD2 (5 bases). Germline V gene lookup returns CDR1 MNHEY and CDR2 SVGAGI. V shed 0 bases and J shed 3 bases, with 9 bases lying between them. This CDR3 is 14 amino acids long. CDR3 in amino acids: CASSYSIEGYEQYF. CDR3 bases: TGTGCCAGCAGTTACTCGATCGAGGGCTACGAGCAGTACTTC.

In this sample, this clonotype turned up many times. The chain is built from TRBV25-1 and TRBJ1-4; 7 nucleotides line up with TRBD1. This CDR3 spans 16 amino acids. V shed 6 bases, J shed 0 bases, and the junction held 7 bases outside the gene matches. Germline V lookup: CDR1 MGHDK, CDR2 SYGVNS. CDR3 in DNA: TGTGCCAGCAGCTTGCTGACAGGGCCAACTAATGAAAAACTGTTTTTT. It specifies CASSLLTGPTNEKLFF.

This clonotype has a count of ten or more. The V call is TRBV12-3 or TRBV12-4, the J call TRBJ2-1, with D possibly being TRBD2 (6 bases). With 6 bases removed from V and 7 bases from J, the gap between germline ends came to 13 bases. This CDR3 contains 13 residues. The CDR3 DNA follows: TGTGCCAGCAGGGGGGGAGCGGGTAATGAGCAGTTCTTC. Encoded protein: CASRGGAGNEQFF.

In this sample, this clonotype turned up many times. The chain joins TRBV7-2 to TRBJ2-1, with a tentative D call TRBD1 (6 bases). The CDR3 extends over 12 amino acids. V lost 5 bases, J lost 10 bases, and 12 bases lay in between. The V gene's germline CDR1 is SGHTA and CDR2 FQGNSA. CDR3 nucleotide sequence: TGTGCCAGCAGCGCCACAGGGAAGGAGCAGTTCTTC. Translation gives CASSATGKEQFF.

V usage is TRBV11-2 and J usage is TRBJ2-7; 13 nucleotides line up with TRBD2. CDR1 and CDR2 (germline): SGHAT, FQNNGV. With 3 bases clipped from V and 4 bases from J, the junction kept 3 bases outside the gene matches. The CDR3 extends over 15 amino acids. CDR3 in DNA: TGTGCCAGCAGCTTTGGACTAGCGGGAGTGTACGAGCAGTACTTC. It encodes CASSFGLAGVYEQYF.

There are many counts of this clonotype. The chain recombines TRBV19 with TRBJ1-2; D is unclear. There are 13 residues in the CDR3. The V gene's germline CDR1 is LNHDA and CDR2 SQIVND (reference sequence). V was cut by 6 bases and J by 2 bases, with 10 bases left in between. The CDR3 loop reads CASRFRGNYGYTF. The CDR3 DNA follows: TGTGCCAGTAGGTTCCGAGGCAACTATGGCTACACCTTC.

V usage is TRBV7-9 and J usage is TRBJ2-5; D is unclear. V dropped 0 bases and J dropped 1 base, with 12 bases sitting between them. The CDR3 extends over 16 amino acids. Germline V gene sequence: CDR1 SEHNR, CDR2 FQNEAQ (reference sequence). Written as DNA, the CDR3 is TGTGCCAGCAGCTTAGCGGCGCAGACCGGCCAAGAGACCCAGTACTTC. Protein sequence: CASSLAAQTGQETQYF.

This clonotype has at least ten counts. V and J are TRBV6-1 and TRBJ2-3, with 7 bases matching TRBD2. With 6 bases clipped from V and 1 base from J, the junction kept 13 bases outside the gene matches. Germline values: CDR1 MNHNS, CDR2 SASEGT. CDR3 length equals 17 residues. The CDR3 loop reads CASRDSRGGSGTDTQYF. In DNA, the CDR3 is TGTGCCAGCAGGGATTCCCGCGGCGGGAGTGGCACAGATACGCAGTATTTT.